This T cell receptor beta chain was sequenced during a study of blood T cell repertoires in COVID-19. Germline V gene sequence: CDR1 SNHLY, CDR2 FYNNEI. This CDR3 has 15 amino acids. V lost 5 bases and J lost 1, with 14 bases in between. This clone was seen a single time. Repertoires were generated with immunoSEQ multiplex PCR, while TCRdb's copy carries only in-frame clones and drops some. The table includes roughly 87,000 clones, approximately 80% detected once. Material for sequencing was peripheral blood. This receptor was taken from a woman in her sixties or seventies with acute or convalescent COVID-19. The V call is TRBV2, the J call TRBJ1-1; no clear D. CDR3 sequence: CASSQMGTGNTEAFF. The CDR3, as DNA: TGTGCCAGCAGTCAAATGGGTACGGGGAACACTGAAGCTTTCTTT.